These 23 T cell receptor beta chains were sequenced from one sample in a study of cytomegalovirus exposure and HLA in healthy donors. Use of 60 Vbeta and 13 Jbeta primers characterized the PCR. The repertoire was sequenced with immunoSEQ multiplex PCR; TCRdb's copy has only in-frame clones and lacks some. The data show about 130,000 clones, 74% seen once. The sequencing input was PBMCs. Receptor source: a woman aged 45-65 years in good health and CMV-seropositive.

Here the CDR3 reads CASELAGDGELFF. The CDR3 DNA sequence: TGTGCTAGTGAGCTAGCGGGGGACGGGGAGCTGTTTTTT. The V and J genes are TRBV12-5 and TRBJ2-2; TRBD2 matches at 10 bases. Germline-derived CDR1 and CDR2 are LGHNT and FRNRAP. The CDR3 runs to 13 residues. V trimming: 7 bases; J trimming: 7 bases; junction bases outside the gene matches: 3. Supplemented by reference TRBV12-5 and TRBJ2-2, the full variable domain reads DARVTQTPRHKVTEMGQEVTMRCQPILGHNTVFWYRQTMMQGLELLAYFRNRAPLDDSGMPKDRFSAEMPDATLATLKIQPSEPRDSAVYFCASELAGDGELFFGEGSRLTVL.

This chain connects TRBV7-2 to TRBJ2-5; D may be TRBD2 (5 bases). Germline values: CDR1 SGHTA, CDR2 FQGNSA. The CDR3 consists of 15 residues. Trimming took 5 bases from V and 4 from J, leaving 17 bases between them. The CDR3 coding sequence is TGTGCCAGCAGCGTAAACCGGGAAAAGGTAGAGACCCAGTACTTC. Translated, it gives CASSVNREKVETQYF.

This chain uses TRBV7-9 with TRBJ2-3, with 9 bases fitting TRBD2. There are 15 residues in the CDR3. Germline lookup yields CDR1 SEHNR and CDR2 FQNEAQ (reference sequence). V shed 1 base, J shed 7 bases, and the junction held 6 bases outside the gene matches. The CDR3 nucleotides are TGTGCCAGCAGCTTAGGTAGCGGGGGACCGAATACGCAGTATTTT. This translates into CASSLGSGGPNTQYF.

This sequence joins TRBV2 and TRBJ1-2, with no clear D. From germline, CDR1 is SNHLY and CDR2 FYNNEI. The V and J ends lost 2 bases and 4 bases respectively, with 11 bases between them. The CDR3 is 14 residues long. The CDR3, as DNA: TGTGCCAGCAGTGAATCCGGGGTATCCTATGGCTACACCTTC. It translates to CASSESGVSYGYTF. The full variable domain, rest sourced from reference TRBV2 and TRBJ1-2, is EPEVTQTPSHQVTQMGQEVILRCVPISNHLYFYWYRQILGQKVEFLVSFYNNEISEKSEIFDDQFSVERPDGSNFTLKIRSTKLEDSAMYFCASSESGVSYGYTFGSGTRLTVV.

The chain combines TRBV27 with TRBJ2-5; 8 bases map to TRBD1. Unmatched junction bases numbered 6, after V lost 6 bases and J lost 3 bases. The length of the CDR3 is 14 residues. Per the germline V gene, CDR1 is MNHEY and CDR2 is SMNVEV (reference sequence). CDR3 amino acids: CASRPDRVKETQYF. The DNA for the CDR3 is TGTGCCAGCAGGCCGGACAGGGTTAAAGAGACCCAGTACTTC.

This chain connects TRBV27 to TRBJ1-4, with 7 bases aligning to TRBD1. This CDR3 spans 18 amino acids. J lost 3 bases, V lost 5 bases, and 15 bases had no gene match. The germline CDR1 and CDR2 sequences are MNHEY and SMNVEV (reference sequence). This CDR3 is CASSPQQGQFRANEKLFF. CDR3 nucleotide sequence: TGTGCCAGCAGTCCACAACAGGGACAGTTTCGTGCTAATGAAAAACTGTTTTTT. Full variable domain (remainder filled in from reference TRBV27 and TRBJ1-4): EAQVTQNPRYLITVTGKKLTVTCSQNMNHEYMSWYRQDPGLGLRQIYYSMNVEVTDKGDVPEGYKVSRKEKRNFPLILESPSPNQTSLYFCASSPQQGQFRANEKLFFGSGTQLSVL.

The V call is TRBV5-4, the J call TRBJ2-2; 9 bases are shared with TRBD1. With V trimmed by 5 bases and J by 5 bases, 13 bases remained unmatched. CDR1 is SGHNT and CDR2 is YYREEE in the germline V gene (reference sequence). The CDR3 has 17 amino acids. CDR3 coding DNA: TGTGCCAGCAGAGCCGGGACAGGGACCTCGCGGACCGGGGAGCTGTTTTTT. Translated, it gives CASRAGTGTSRTGELFF.

Here the CDR3 DNA reads TGTGCCAGCAGCCAAGATGGCGGGGGGGCGGCCTACGAGCAGTACTTC. This gives the protein CASSQDGGGAAYEQYF. The chain carries TRBV4-2 and TRBJ2-7; 9 nucleotides align to TRBD2. The CDR3 has 16 amino acids. Germline CDR1 and CDR2: LGHNA and YNFKEQ. J gave up 2 bases and V 0 bases, and 5 bases lay outside the gene matches.

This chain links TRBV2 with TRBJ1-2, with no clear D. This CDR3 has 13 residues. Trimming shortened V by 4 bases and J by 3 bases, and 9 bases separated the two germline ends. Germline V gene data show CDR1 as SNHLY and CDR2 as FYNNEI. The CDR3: CASSVSRDYGYTF. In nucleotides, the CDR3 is TGTGCCAGCAGTGTCTCGCGGGACTATGGCTACACCTTC.

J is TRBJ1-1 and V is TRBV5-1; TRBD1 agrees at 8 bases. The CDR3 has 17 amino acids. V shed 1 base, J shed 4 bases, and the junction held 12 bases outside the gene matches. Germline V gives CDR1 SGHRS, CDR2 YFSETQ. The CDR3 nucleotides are TGCGCCAGCAGCTTGCGCACCCAACAGGGGGTAGGCACTGAAGCTTTCTTT. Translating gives CASSLRTQQGVGTEAFF.

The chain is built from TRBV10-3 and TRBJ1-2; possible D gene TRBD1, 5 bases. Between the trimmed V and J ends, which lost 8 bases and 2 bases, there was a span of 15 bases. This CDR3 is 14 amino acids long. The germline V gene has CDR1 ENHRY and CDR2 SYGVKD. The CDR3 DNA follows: TGTGCCATCTCCCCTGGCGGGGCGAACTATGGCTACACCTTC. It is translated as CAISPGGANYGYTF.

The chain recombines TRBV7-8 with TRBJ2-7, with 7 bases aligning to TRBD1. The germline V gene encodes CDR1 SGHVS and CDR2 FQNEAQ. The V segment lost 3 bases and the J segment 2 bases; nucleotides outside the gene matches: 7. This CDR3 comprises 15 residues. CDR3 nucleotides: TGTGCCAGCAGCTTGTCGGACAGGCGAACCTACGAGCAGTACTTC. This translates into CASSLSDRRTYEQYF.

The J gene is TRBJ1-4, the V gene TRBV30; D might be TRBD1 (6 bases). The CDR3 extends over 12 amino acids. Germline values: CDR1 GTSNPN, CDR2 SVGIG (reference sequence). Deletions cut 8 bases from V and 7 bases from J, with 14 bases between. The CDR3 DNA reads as TGTGCCAGGGGGGGGATAGGTGAAAAACTGTTTTTT. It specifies CARGGIGEKLFF.

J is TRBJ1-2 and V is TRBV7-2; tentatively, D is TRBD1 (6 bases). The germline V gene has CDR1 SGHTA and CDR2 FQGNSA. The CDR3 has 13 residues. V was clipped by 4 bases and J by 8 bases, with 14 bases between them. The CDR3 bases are TGTGCCAGCAGCTCAGGGACAAGGCGGGGCTACACCTTC. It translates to CASSSGTRRGYTF.

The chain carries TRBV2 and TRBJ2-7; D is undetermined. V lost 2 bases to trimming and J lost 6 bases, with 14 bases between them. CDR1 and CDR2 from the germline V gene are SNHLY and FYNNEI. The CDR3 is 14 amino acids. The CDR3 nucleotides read TGTGCCAGCAGTGAATCCGCGGTATCACCCGAGCAGTACTTC. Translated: CASSESAVSPEQYF.

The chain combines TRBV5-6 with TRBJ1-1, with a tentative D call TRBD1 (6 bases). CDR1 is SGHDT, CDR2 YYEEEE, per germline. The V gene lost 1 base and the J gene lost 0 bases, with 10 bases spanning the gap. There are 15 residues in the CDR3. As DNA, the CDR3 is TGTGCCAGCAGCTTGATTGGGGGCGTGAACACTGAAGCTTTCTTT. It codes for CASSLIGGVNTEAFF.

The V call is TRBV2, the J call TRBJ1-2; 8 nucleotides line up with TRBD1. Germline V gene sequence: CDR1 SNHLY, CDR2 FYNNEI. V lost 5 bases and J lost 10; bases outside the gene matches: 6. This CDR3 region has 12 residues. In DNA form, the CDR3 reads TGTGCCAGCAGTCCGACAGGGGACCCCTACACCTTC. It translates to CASSPTGDPYTF.

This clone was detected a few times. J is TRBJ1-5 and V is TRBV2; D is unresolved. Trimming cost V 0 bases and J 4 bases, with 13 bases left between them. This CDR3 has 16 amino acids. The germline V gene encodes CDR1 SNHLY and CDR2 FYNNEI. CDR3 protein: CASSEAQAGYNQPQHF. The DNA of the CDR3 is TGTGCCAGCAGTGAAGCGCAGGCAGGCTATAATCAGCCCCAGCATTTT.

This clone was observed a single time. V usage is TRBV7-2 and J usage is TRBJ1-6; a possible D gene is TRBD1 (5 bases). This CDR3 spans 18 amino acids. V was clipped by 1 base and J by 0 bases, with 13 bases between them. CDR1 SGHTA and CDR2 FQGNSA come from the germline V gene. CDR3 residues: CASSLEPRQSSYNSPLHF. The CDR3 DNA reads TGTGCCAGCAGCTTAGAGCCCCGACAGAGCTCCTATAATTCACCCCTCCACTTT.

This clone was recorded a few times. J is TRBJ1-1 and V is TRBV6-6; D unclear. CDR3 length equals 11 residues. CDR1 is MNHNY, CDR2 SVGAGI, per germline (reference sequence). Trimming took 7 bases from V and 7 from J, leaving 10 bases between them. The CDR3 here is CASTPQDEAFF. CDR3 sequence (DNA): TGTGCCAGCACTCCTCAGGATGAAGCTTTCTTT.

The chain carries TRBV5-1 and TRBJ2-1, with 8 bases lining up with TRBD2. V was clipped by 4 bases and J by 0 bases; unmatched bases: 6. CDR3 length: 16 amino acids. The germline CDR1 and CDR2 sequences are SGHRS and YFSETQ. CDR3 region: CASSPGGVDSYNEQFF. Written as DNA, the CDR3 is TGCGCCAGCAGCCCGGGGGGGGTCGACTCCTACAATGAGCAGTTCTTC.

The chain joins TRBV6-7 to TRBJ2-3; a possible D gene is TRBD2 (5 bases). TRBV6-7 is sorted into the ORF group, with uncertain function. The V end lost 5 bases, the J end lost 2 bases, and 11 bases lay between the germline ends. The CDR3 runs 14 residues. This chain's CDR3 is CASSRGHFTDTQYF. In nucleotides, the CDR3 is TGTGCCAGCAGTCGCGGGCATTTCACAGATACGCAGTATTTT.

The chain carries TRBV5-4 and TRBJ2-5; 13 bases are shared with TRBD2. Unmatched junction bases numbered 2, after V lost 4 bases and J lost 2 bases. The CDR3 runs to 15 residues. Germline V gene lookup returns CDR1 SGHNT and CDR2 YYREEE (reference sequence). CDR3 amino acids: CASSRGLAGQETQYF. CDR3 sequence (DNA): TGTGCCAGCAGCCGGGGACTAGCGGGGCAAGAGACCCAGTACTTC. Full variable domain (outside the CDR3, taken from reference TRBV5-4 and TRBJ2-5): ETGVTQSPTHLIKTRGQQVTLRCSSQSGHNTVSWYQQALGQGPQFIFQYYREEENGRGNFPPRFSGLQFPNYSSELNVNALELDDSALYLCASSRGLAGQETQYFGPGTRLLVL.